What follows are 9 T cell receptor beta chains derived from one specimen sequenced in a study of blood T cell repertoires in COVID-19. Assay: immunoSEQ multiplex PCR; the TCRdb copy retains only in-frame clones and omits some. This sample has more than 150,000 clones, with roughly 80% found just once. The sample was peripheral blood. These receptor sequences come from a man between 18 and 29 years old with active or convalescent COVID-19.

This sequence joins TRBV9 and TRBJ1-3; 9 bases line up with TRBD1. This CDR3 region has 14 residues. Germline lookup yields CDR1 SGDLS and CDR2 YYNGEE. V lost 0 bases to trimming and J lost 7 bases; unmatched junction nucleotides: 2. The CDR3 DNA follows: TGTGCCAGCAGCGTAGAGACAGGGGGGAACACCATATATTTT. It is translated as CASSVETGGNTIYF.

V and J are TRBV4-2 and TRBJ1-1, with D uncertain. CDR1 and CDR2 from the germline V gene are LGHNA and YNFKEQ. V dropped 0 bases and J dropped 8 bases, with 13 bases sitting between them. The length of the CDR3 is 14 residues. This chain's CDR3 is CASSQDSRASEAFF. CDR3 DNA sequence: TGTGCCAGCAGCCAAGATTCACGAGCGTCCGAAGCTTTCTTT.

V is TRBV6-5 and J is TRBJ2-7, with D perhaps TRBD2 (6 bases). The CDR3 has 15 residues. The V end lost 0 bases, the J end lost 6 bases, and 15 bases lay between the germline ends. Germline assignment: CDR1 MNHEY and CDR2 SVGAGI. CDR3 sequence reads: CASSYSGGQEGEQYF. The CDR3, as DNA: TGTGCCAGCAGTTACTCTGGCGGTCAGGAGGGCGAGCAGTACTTC.

The rearrangement uses TRBV12-3 or TRBV12-4 and TRBJ1-2, with a possible D match to TRBD1 (6 bases). The CDR3 sequence is 13 residues long. V lost 4 bases and J 8 bases, leaving 14 bases between the germline ends. The CDR3: CASSYNRDRGYTF. DNA of the CDR3: TGTGCCAGCAGTTATAACAGGGATCGAGGCTACACCTTC.

The chain couples TRBV27 to TRBJ2-3, with 7 bases aligning to TRBD2. Germline V gene data show CDR1 as MNHEY and CDR2 as SMNVEV (reference sequence). The CDR3 is 18 residues long. V shed 0 bases, J shed 0 bases, and the junction held 9 bases outside the gene matches. CDR3 residues: CASSLSHLAGPSTDTQYF. The CDR3 coding sequence is TGTGCCAGCAGTTTATCCCATTTAGCGGGCCCTAGCACAGATACGCAGTATTTT.

The table lists this clone with a count of one. This chain uses TRBV6-5 with TRBJ1-2; tentative D call: TRBD1 (5 bases). This CDR3 contains 15 residues. Deletions cut 6 bases from V and 0 bases from J, with 14 bases between. Germline lookup yields CDR1 MNHEY and CDR2 SVGAGI. CDR3 sequence reads: CASSRDSLSNYGYTF. The CDR3 nucleotides are TGTGCCAGCAGCCGAGACAGCCTATCTAACTATGGCTACACCTTC.

This chain uses TRBV3-1 (or the pseudogene TRBV3-2) with TRBJ1-6, with TRBD1 matching 7 bases. This CDR3 spans 15 amino acids. V trimming: 1 base; J trimming: 8 bases; junction bases outside the gene matches: 5. Per germline, CDR1 LGHDT and CDR2 YNNKEL (reference sequence). This CDR3 is CASSQATTGHSPLHF. Written as DNA, the CDR3 is TGTGCCAGCAGCCAAGCCACGACAGGGCATTCACCCCTCCACTTT.

The V call is TRBV5-1, the J call TRBJ2-1; 7 bases map to TRBD2. Looked up from germline, CDR1 is SGHRS and CDR2 is YFSETQ. The ends lost 4 bases at V and 8 bases at J; junction bases unmatched: 9. This CDR3 contains 14 residues. The CDR3 is CASSPPGLADEQFF. CDR3 nucleotides: TGCGCCAGCAGCCCACCTGGGCTAGCGGATGAGCAGTTCTTC.

This clone was picked up a small number of times. This rearrangement joins TRBV6-2 or TRBV6-3 to TRBJ2-7; D may be TRBD1 (6 bases). V lost 3 bases and J lost 4, with 16 bases in between. CDR1 MNHEY and CDR2 SVGEGT come from the germline V gene. The CDR3 covers 15 residues. The DNA for the CDR3 is TGTGCCAGCAGTTATATCGCAGGGGCCTTGTACGAGCAGTACTTC. It is translated as CASSYIAGALYEQYF.